One sample yielded the 11 T cell receptor beta chains listed below, sequenced in a study of tumor-infiltrating lymphocytes in primary liver carcinoma. Alongside blood RNA obtained from unsorted whole blood, germline DNA was also extracted. A primer in the constant region served to generate TCR beta cDNA from about 480 ng of total RNA. Construction of TCR beta libraries relied on three successive nested multiplex PCR rounds employing slightly modified ARM-PCR. The first two PCR rounds, roughly 11 cycles each, used TRBV1-TRBV30 forward primers and a C-beta reverse primer. TCRdb passed the multiplex PCR reads through MiXCR, listing each CDR3 protein once. The sample includes 300,000 to 400,000 distinct CDR3 sequences, roughly 61% of them seen just once. Source material: peripheral blood. The origin of the receptors is a middle-aged man with primary liver carcinoma and hepatitis B virus infection.

This clonotype was recorded at least ten times. This chain links TRBV6-2 or TRBV6-3 with TRBJ1-4, with a tentative D call TRBD1 (5 bases). V lost 2 bases and J 6 bases, leaving 10 bases between the germline ends. This CDR3 contains 14 residues. Per germline, CDR1 MNHEY and CDR2 SVGEGT. The CDR3 DNA reads as TGTGCCAGCAGTTACAGGGGTGACGATGAAAAACTGTTTTTT. Its translation is CASSYRGDDEKLFF.

This clonotype was detected many times. Written as DNA, the CDR3 is TGCGCCAGCAGCCAGCCTGCGGGGACAATTAACACCGGGGAGCTGTTTTTT. The encoded protein is CASSQPAGTINTGELFF. V is TRBV4-1 and J is TRBJ2-2, with D perhaps given as TRBD1 or TRBD2 (6 bases each). This CDR3 is 17 amino acids long. The V end lost 3 bases, the J end lost 2 bases, and 16 bases lay between the germline ends. Germline loops: CDR1 MGHRA, CDR2 YSYEKL.

The chain carries TRBV11-2 and TRBJ2-7, with no clear D. In germline, CDR1 is SGHAT, CDR2 FQNNGV. The CDR3 length is 15 residues. V shed 6 bases and J shed 2 bases, with 17 bases lying between them. The chain's CDR3 is CASSFGAAFPYEQYF. Here the CDR3 DNA reads TGTGCCAGCAGTTTCGGAGCAGCTTTCCCCTACGAGCAGTACTTC.

This clonotype was seen at least ten times. The rearrangement uses TRBV12-3 or TRBV12-4 and TRBJ1-5, with D hard to call. CDR3 size: 12 residues. Trimming took off 6 bases at V and 5 bases at J, with 8 bases between the two ends. CDR3 protein: CASSLSHQPQHF. The CDR3 DNA reads as TGTGCCAGCAGCCTGAGCCATCAGCCCCAGCATTTT.

This clonotype was counted between two and nine times. This rearrangement joins TRBV4-2 to TRBJ1-4; weak D call: TRBD1 (6 bases). The V and J ends lost 4 bases and 0 bases respectively, with 18 bases between them. CDR1 and CDR2 (germline): LGHNA, YNFKEQ. The CDR3 is made up of 18 amino acids. CDR3 sequence reads: CASSRGGTSFATNEKLFF. CDR3 coding DNA: TGTGCCAGCAGCCGGGGGGGCACCAGCTTTGCAACTAATGAAAAACTGTTTTTT.

Details on this clonotype: A read error may account for a junction end that differs from germline. This sequence joins TRBV11-2 and TRBJ2-7; 10 positions match TRBD2. Germline CDR1 reads SGHAT; CDR2 reads FQNNGV. The CDR3 consists of 14 residues. CDR3: CASSPTSGNYERYF. In DNA form, the CDR3 reads TGTGCCAGCAGCCCCACTAGCGGGAACTACGAGCGGTATTTC.

Notes on this clonotype: At one end the junction does not follow the germline gene, possibly because of a read error. This chain connects TRBV11-2 to TRBJ2-7; no definite D call. This CDR3 has 12 amino acids. Per germline, CDR1 SGHAT and CDR2 FQNNGV. The chain's CDR3 is CVSSLVGYEKYF. The CDR3 bases are TGTGTCAGCAGCTTAGTAGGCTACGAGAAGTACTTC.

With regard to this clonotype: The CDR3 carries no conserved terminal phenylalanine or tryptophan, so it likely arises from a read error. The gene calls are TRBV13 and TRBJ2-3; perhaps TRBD1 as D (5 bases). The CDR3 consists of 16 residues. V gave up 7 bases and J gave up 3 bases, with 20 bases separating them. Germline CDR1 reads PRHDT; CDR2 reads FYEKMQ (reference sequence). The CDR3 DNA sequence: TGTGCCAGCACCCATCGGACCCCGTGGACAACAGATACGCAGTATTCT. This translates into CASTHRTPWTTDTQYS.

This clonotype was observed at least ten times. The chain recombines TRBV4-2 with TRBJ2-7; no firm D call. Germline CDR1 LGHNA, CDR2 YNFKEQ. With 0 bases removed from V and 0 bases from J, the gap between germline ends came to 12 bases. This CDR3 comprises 16 residues. The CDR3 region has the DNA TGTGCCAGCAGCCAAGATGAGAGGTCTTACTCCTACGAGCAGTACTTC. This encodes CASSQDERSYSYEQYF.

The chain links TRBV11-2 to TRBJ2-1; perhaps TRBD2 as D (5 bases). CDR3 length equals 13 residues. Looked up from germline, CDR1 is SGHAT and CDR2 is FQNNGV. With 3 bases removed from V and 7 bases from J, the gap between germline ends came to 10 bases. CDR3: CASSFRLLNEQFF. The CDR3 region has the DNA TGTGCCAGCAGCTTCCGACTATTAAATGAGCAGTTCTTC.

This clonotype has a count of ten or more. The V and J genes are TRBV6-1 and TRBJ2-2; no firm D call. V shed 4 bases and J shed 6 bases, with 9 bases lying between them. Looked up from germline, CDR1 is MNHNS and CDR2 is SASEGT. The CDR3 totals 13 residues. The CDR3 region has the DNA TGTGCCAGCAGTGGTGAAGGTGCCGGGGAGCTGTTTTTT. Its protein product is CASSGEGAGELFF.